This T cell receptor beta chain was profiled in a study of control samples from healthy donors and cancer patients. Trimming removed 2 bases from V and 6 bases from J, with 13 bases in between. The germline V gene has CDR1 MNHEY and CDR2 SVGAGI. The CDR3 consists of 14 residues. Measured with immunoSEQ multiplex PCR; TCRdb has only the in-frame clones, and not every one. The sample consists of around 110,000 clones, approximately 90% of them appearing once. The chain is built from TRBV6-5 and TRBJ1-1, with D possibly being TRBD1 (6 bases). The sequence was obtained from a woman aged 50 to 60 with colorectal cancer. The source material was PBMCs. The CDR3 DNA sequence: TGTGCCAGCAGTTACATCGGGGGACAAGCTGAAGCTTTCTTT. It codes for CASSYIGGQAEAFF.